This TCR beta chain was retrieved from a study of neurological immune-mediated disorders. In its sample, this clonotype was seen many times. The antigen is not known. With 10-nucleotide random UMIs, 5'RACE was used to make the cDNA. TCRdb independently ran MiXCR on the 5' RACE reads; one entry per CDR3 protein. Here the sample spans tens of thousands of distinct CDR3 sequences, approximately 4.1% being singletons. General study findings and limits: With the multiple sclerosis repertoire cluster, neither clinical nor MRI features showed any association. Patients with HTLV-1-associated myelopathy had the highest level of TCR clonal expansion, whereas patients with multiple sclerosis had the lowest level, falling beneath the level found in healthy controls. Among 34 multiple sclerosis patients, phylogenetic grouping put the repertoires of 18 into a single related-CDR3 cluster, a possible signature.

Germline CDR1 is SGDLS and CDR2 is YYNGEE. The trim removed 2 bases at V and 1 base at J, leaving 3 bases unmatched. The CDR3 is 15 amino acids. The sequenced material came from PBMCs. The clonotype comes from a man in his fifties with multiple sclerosis. The V and J genes are TRBV9 and TRBJ2-7; TRBD2 aligns across 10 bases. The CDR3 DNA follows: TGTGCCAGCAGCGTGGGACTAGCGAGGTCCTACGAGCAGTACTTC. Its translation is CASSVGLARSYEQYF.